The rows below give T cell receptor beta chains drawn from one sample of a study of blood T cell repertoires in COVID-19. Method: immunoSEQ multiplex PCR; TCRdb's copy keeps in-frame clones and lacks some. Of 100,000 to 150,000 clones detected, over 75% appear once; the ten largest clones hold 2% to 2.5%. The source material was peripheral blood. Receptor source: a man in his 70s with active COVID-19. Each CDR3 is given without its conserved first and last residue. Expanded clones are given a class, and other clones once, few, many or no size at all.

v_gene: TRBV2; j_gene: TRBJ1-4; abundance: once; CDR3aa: ASISRGRTNEKLF
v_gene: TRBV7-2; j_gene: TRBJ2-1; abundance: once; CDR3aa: ASSLAAWSEQF
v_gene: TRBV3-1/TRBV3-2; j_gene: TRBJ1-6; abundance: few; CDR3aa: ASSQGRGQGGSYNSPLH
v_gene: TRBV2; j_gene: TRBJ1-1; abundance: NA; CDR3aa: ASSEGGTGNTEAF
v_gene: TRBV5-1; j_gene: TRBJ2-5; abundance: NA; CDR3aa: ASSLGHAGAGETQY
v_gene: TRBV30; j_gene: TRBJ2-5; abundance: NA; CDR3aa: AWRRQGARETQY
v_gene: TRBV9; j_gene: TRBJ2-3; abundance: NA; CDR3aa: ASSLRLAGSTDTQY
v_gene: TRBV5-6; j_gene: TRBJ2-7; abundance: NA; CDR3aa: ASTRTGGVEQY
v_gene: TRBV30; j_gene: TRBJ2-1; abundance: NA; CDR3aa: ARESSYNEQF
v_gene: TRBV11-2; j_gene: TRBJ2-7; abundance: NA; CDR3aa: ASSPGNWGPTYEQY
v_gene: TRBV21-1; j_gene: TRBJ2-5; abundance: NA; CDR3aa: ASSKESPRIAGGETQY
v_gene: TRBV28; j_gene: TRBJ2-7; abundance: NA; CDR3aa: ASTLRSGGPYEQY
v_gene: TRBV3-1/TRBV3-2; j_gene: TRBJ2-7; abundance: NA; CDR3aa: ASSRGTSGSSGEQY
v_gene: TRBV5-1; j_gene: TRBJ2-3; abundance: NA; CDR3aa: ASSLQGRTSTDTQY
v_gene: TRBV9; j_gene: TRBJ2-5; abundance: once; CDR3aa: ASSVEGTRGETQY
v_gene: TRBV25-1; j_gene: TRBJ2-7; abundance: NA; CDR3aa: ASSEFQGYEQY
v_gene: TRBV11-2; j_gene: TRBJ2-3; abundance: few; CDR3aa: ASSYQGLEVTDTQY
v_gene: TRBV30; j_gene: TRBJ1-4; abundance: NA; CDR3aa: AWSLGTGGNEKLF
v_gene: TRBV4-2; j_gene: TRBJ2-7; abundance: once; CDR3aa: ASSPGTSGTSEEQY
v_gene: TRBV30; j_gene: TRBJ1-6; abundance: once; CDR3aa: AWSVEGAGNSPLH
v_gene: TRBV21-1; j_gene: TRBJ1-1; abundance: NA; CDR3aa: ASTPQLTGGFVTEAF
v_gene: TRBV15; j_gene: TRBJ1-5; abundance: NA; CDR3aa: ATSRRGTGGQPQH
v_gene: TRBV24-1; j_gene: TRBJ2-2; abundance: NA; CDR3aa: ATSRQGGDTGELF
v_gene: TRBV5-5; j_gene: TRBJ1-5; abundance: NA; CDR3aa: ASSWDSLNQPQH
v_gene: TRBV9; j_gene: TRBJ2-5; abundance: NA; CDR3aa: ASSVGGRSETQY
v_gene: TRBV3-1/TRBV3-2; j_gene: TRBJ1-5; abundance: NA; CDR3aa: ASSQNIDLNQPQH
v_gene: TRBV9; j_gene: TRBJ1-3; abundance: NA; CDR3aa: ASSAHAGSGNTIY
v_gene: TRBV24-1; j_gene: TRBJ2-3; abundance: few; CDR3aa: ATSDLRTADTQY
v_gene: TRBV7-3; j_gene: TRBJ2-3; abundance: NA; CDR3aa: ASSLGQGAFTDTQY
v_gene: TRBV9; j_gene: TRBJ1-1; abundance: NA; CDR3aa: ASSSTGTTEAF
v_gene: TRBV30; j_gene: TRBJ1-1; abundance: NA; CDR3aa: AWRAGLWGTEAF
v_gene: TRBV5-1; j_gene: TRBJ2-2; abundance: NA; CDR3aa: ASSLIQGTGELF
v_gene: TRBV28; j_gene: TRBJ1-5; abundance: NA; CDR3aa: ASSRTGHRGSQPQH
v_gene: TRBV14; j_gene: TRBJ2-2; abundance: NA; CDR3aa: ASSQLAGTGELF
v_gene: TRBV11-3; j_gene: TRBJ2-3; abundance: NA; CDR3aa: ASSLGLAGDTQY
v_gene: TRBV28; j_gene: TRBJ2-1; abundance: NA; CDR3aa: ASSPLRLAGDNEQF
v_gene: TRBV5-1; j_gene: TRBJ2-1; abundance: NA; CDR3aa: ASSAGLAANEQF
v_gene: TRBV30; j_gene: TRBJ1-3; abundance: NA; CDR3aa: AWSVRGVSSGNTIY
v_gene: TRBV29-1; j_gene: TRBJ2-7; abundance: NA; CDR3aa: SVDAGHQGEQY
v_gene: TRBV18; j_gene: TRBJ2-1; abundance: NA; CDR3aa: ASSPTGVYNEQF
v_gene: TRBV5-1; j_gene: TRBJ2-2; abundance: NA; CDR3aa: ASSLGQKNTGELF
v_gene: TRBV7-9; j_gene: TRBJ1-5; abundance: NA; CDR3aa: ASSLTGNQPQH
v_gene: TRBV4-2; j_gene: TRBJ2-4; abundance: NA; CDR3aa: ASSQPGTSGNIQY
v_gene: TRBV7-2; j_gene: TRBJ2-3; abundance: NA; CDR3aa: ASSPGLFTDTQY
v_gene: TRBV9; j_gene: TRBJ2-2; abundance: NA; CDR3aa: ASSVGQRSTGELF
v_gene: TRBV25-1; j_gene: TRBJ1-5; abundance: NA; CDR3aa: ASSSGNQPQH
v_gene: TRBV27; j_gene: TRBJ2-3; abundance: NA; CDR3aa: ASSSTGRATLRGDTQY
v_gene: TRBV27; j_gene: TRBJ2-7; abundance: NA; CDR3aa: ASSSGGAKEQY